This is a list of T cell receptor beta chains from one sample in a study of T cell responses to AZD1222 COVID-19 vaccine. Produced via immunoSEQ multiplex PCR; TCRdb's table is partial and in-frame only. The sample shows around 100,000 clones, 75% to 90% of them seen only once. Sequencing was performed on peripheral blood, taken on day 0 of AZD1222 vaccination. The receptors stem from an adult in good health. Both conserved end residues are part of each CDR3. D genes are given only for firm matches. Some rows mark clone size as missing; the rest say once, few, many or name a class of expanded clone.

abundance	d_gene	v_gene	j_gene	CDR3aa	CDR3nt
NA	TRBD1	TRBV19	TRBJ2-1	CASTRTGVDEQFF	TGTGCCAGTACCAGGACAGGGGTCGATGAGCAGTTCTTC
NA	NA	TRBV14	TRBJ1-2	CASSTGPNVGYTF	TGTGCCAGCAGCACCGGGCCAAACGTTGGCTACACCTTC
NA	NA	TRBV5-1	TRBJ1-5	CASSLGGYSNQPQHF	TGCGCCAGCAGCTTGGGGGGGTATAGCAATCAGCCCCAGCATTTT
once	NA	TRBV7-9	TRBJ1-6	CASSAGQRNAPLHF	TGTGCCAGCAGCGCCGGACAGCGCAATGCGCCCCTCCACTTT
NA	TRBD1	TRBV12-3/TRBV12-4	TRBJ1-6	CASRQGGSPLHF	TGTGCCAGTAGACAGGGTGGCTCACCCCTCCACTTT
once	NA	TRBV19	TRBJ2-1	CASSKRAVSPYNEQFF	TGTGCCAGTAGTAAACGAGCGGTGAGCCCCTACAATGAGCAGTTCTTC
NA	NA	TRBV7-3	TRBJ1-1	CASSTMTREAFF	TGTGCCAGCAGCACCATGACACGTGAAGCTTTCTTT
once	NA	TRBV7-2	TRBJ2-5	CASSLVASQETQYF	TGTGCCAGCAGCTTAGTCGCGTCACAAGAGACCCAGTACTTC
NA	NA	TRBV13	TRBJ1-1	CASSLGQEAFF	TGTGCCAGCAGCTTAGGGCAGGAAGCTTTCTTT
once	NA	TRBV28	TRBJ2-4	CASSFVRLDIQYF	TGTGCCAGCAGTTTCGTCCGTCTGGACATTCAGTACTTC
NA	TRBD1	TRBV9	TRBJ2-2	CASSPSPHQTGWYTGELFF	TGTGCCAGCAGCCCGAGTCCGCACCAGACAGGGTGGTACACCGGGGAGCTGTTTTTT
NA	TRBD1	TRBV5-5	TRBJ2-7	CASSPQGAGEQYF	TGTGCCAGCAGCCCGCAGGGGGCTGGCGAGCAGTACTTC
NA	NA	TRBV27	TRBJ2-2	CASRSGTTNTGELFF	TGTGCCAGCAGGTCGGGGACGACGAACACCGGGGAGCTGTTTTTT
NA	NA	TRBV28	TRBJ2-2	CASSSRGSGELFF	TGTGCCAGCAGTTCTCGCGGTAGCGGGGAGCTGTTTTTT
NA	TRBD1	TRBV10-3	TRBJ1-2	CAISELQGAQGYTF	TGTGCCATCAGTGAATTACAGGGGGCGCAGGGCTACACCTTC
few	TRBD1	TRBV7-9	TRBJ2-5	CASSLGSTGAPQETQYF	TGTGCCAGCAGCTTAGGTTCTACAGGGGCCCCTCAAGAGACCCAGTACTTC
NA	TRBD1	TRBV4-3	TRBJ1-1	CASSQMGQGVRGTEAFF	TGCGCCAGCAGCCAGATGGGACAGGGGGTCAGGGGGACTGAAGCTTTCTTT
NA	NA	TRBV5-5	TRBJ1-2	CASSLEASVSGYTF	TGTGCCAGCAGCTTGGAGGCGTCGGTGTCCGGCTACACCTTC
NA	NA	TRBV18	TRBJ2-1	CASSPNQGQGNTYNEQFF	TGTGCCAGCTCACCAAATCAGGGTCAGGGGAATACCTACAATGAGCAGTTCTTC
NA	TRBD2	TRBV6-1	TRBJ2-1	CASSEWGTSSGEQFF	TGTGCCAGCAGTGAATGGGGGACTAGCTCTGGTGAGCAGTTCTTC
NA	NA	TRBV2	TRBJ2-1	CAWGGGGVWAEQFF	TGTGCCTGGGGCGGTGGGGGAGTCTGGGCTGAGCAGTTCTTC
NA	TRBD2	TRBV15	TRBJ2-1	CATSRPGTSGRKGYNEQFF	TGTGCCACCAGCAGGCCCGGGACTAGCGGGAGAAAGGGATACAATGAGCAGTTCTTC
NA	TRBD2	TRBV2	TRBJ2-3	CATTSVAYTDTQYF	TGTGCCACAACTAGCGTTGCGTACACAGATACGCAGTATTTT
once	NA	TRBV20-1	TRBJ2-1	CSATQYNEQFF	TGCAGTGCTACGCAGTACAATGAGCAGTTCTTC
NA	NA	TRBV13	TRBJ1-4	CASSLGRNRVGEKLFF	TGTGCCAGCAGCTTAGGCCGGAACCGGGTGGGCGAAAAACTGTTTTTT
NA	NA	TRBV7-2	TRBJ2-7	CASSLGGGTVPYEQYF	TGTGCCAGCAGCTTAGGGGGCGGGACAGTCCCCTACGAGCAGTACTTC
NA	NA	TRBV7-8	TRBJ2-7	CASSRDYGLYYEQYF	TGTGCCAGCAGCCGAGACTACGGACTTTACTACGAGCAGTACTTC
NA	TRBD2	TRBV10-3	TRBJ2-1	CAILGTSGKDEQFF	TGTGCCATTCTAGGGACTAGCGGGAAAGATGAGCAGTTCTTC
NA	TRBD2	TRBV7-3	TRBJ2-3	CASSPGGLAGVNTQYF	TGTGCCAGCAGCCCCGGGGGACTAGCGGGAGTTAATACGCAGTATTTT
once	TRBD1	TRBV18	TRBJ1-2	CASSQTDKTGLGYTF	TGTGCCAGCTCACAAACAGACAAGACAGGGTTGGGCTACACCTTC
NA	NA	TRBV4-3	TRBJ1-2	CASSQDRGRGYTF	TGCGCCAGCAGCCAAGATAGGGGACGTGGCTACACCTTC
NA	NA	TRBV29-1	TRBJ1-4	CSVPDSFNEKLFF	TGCAGCGTTCCGGACAGCTTTAATGAAAAACTGTTTTTT
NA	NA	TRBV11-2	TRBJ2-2	CASSLTASSGELFF	TGTGCCAGCAGCTTAACCGCTTCCTCCGGGGAGCTGTTTTTT
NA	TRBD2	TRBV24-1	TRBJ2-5	CATSAPSGVETQYF	TGTGCCACCAGTGCACCTAGCGGGGTTGAGACCCAGTACTTC
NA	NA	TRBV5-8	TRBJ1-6	CASSLSWGDSPLHF	TGTGCCAGCAGCTTGTCTTGGGGGGATTCACCCCTCCACTTT
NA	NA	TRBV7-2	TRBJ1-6	CASSLVYSKGGSPLHF	TGTGCCAGCAGCTTAGTGTACTCCAAGGGGGGTTCACCCCTCCACTTT
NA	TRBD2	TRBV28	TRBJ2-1	CASRPTLLAGGPNEQFF	TGTGCCAGCAGACCGACCCTCCTAGCGGGAGGGCCAAATGAGCAGTTCTTC
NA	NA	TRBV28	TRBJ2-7	CASSLGGGTSEQYF	TGTGCCAGCAGTTTAGGGGGCGGGACGTCCGAGCAGTACTTC
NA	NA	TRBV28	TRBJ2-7	CASSLWAGSREQYF	TGTGCCAGCAGTTTATGGGCAGGGTCCCGCGAGCAGTACTTC
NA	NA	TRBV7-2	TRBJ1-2	CASSSATGTHYGYTF	TGTGCCAGCAGCTCGGCCACCGGGACTCACTATGGCTACACCTTC
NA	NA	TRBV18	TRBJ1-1	CASSPRDIGPWGTEAFF	TGTGCCAGCTCACCACGGGACATTGGGCCTTGGGGCACTGAAGCTTTCTTT
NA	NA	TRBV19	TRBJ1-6	CASSIFGGSQPGNSPLHF	TGTGCCAGTAGTATCTTTGGTGGCAGCCAACCCGGTAATTCACCCCTCCACTTT
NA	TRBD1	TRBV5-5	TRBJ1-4	CASSFRTGATNEKLFF	TGTGCCAGCAGCTTTAGGACAGGGGCAACTAATGAAAAACTGTTTTTT
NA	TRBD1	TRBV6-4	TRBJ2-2	CASSALGQGENTGELFF	TGTGCCAGCAGCGCGCTGGGGCAGGGGGAGAACACCGGGGAGCTGTTTTTT
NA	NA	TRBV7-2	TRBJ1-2	CASSLESGDNGYTF	TGTGCCAGCAGCTTAGAATCGGGGGATAATGGCTACACCTTC
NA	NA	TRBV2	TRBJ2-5	CASSEARETQYF	TGTGCCAGCAGTGAAGCACGAGAGACCCAGTACTTC
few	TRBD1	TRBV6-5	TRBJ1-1	CASSPLTGDTEAFF	TGTGCCAGCAGTCCCCTGACAGGGGACACTGAAGCTTTCTTT
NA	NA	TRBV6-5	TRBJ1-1	CASTFGGVNTEAFF	TGTGCCAGCACGTTCGGGGGTGTGAACACTGAAGCTTTCTTT
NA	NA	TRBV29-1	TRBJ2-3	CSVGDTPDTQYF	TGCAGCGTTGGGGACACTCCAGATACGCAGTATTTT
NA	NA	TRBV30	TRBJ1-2	CAWSSGPQTGGYTF	TGTGCCTGGAGCTCCGGGCCTCAAACGGGGGGCTACACCTTC
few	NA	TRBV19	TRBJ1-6	CAAGRDNSPLHF	TGTGCCGCCGGCAGAGATAATTCACCCCTCCACTTT
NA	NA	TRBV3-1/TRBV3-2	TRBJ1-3	CASSQGEGNTIYF	TGTGCCAGCAGCCAAGGGGAGGGAAACACCATATATTTT